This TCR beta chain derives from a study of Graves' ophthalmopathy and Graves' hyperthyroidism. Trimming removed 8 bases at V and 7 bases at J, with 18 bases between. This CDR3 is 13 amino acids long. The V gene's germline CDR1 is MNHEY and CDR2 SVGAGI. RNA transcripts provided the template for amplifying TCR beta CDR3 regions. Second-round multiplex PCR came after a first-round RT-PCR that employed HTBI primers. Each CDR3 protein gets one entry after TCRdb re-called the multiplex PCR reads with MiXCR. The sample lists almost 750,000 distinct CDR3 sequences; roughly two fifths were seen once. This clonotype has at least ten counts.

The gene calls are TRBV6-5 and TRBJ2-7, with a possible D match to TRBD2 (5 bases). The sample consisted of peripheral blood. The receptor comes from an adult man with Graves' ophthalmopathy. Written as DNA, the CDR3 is TGTGCCAGCCGCCCAGCGGCATCGCAGGAGCAGTACTTC. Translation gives CASRPAASQEQYF.